The next 10 T cell receptor beta chains were all read from a single sample in a study of blood T cell repertoires in COVID-19 (dated by TCRdb to about 2020). Library preparation used the immunoSEQ multiplex PCR assay. In TCRdb, the immuneACCESS table is reduced to in-frame sequences with V and J assigned. These tables do not hold every clone; where another copy was compared, an unresolved V gene accounts for under half, and the others remain unexplained. The sample table shows 200,000 to 250,000 clones, and 84% are seen once. 1.8% of the sample lies in the top ten. The sample consisted of PBMCs or T cells enriched from blood (not recorded which). The receptors originated from a man between 60 and 75 years old who had recovered from COVID-19.

This clone is a singleton in its sample. The chain employs TRBV28 and TRBJ1-1; 11 bases are a match to TRBD1. V shed 5 bases, J shed 8 bases, and the junction held 10 bases outside the gene matches. The CDR3 runs 15 residues. The V gene's germline CDR1 is MDHEN and CDR2 SYDVKM. CDR3 protein: CASSPRTGGIREAFF. The CDR3 bases are TGTGCCAGCAGTCCCCGGACAGGGGGCATTAGAGAAGCTTTCTTT.

This clone was picked up one time. The chain is built from TRBV10-3 and TRBJ1-6; D not resolved. CDR3 length equals 14 residues. Trimming removed 3 bases from V and 5 bases from J, with 8 bases in between. Germline loops: CDR1 ENHRY, CDR2 SYGVKD. The CDR3 bases are TGTGCCATCAGTGATAACAGTGATAATTCACCCCTCCACTTT. Its translation: CAISDNSDNSPLHF.

On this clone itself: Other DNA variants within this sample encode the same CDR3. The chain carries TRBV20-1 and TRBJ2-5, with D unresolved. V was clipped by 0 bases and J by 4 bases, with 3 bases between them. The CDR3 is 11 residues long. Germline-derived CDR1 and CDR2 are DFQATT and SNEGSKA (reference sequence). CDR3 bases: TGCAGTGCTAGAGATAGAGAGACCCAGTACTTC. It translates to CSARDRETQYF.

The chain combines TRBV5-1 with TRBJ2-3; TRBD2 matches 9 bases. In germline, CDR1 is SGHRS, CDR2 YFSETQ. The CDR3 totals 16 residues. V shed 4 bases, J shed 1 base, and the junction held 7 bases outside the gene matches. CDR3 in amino acids: CASSPTRTSGTDTQYF. In DNA, the CDR3 is TGCGCCAGCAGCCCAACGCGGACTAGCGGCACAGATACGCAGTATTTT.

J is TRBJ2-5 and V is TRBV5-1, with TRBD1 matching over 9 bases. The CDR3 loop spans 15 amino acids. Looked up from germline, CDR1 is SGHRS and CDR2 is YFSETQ. V shed 0 bases, J shed 5 bases, and the junction held 5 bases outside the gene matches. This CDR3 is CASSLGDRVTETQYF. CDR3 DNA sequence: TGCGCCAGCAGCTTGGGGGACAGGGTCACGGAGACCCAGTACTTC.

This chain connects TRBV14 to TRBJ1-3; D may be TRBD1 (5 bases). This CDR3 has 14 amino acids. V was pared by 1 base and J by 8 bases, with 12 bases between. CDR1 and CDR2 (germline): SGHDN, FVKESK. The DNA of the CDR3 is TGTGCCAGCAGCCAAGTCGGGGGGGAGCACACCATATATTTT. It codes for CASSQVGGEHTIYF. The whole variable domain, filled in from reference TRBV14 and TRBJ1-3, reads EAGVTQFPSHSVIEKGQTVTLRCDPISGHDNLYWYRRVMGKEIKFLLHFVKESKQDESGMPNNRFLAERTGGTYSTLKVQPAELEDSGVYFCASSQVGGEHTIYFGEGSWLTVV.

As for this clone: Within the sample, other DNA sequences also encode this same CDR3. The genes are TRBV29-1 and TRBJ1-1; 8 nucleotides match TRBD1. The CDR3 loop spans 13 amino acids. Looked up from germline, CDR1 is SQVTM and CDR2 is ANQGSEA. V lost 4 bases, J lost 0 bases, and 1 base stayed unmatched. The CDR3 DNA is TGCAGCGTTGGACAGGGGTTGAACACTGAAGCTTTCTTT. This gives the protein CSVGQGLNTEAFF.

This clone appeared once. J is TRBJ2-7 and V is TRBV6-2 or TRBV6-3; D possibly corresponds to TRBD1 (7 bases). CDR1 is MNHEY and CDR2 is SVGEGT in the germline V gene. Trimming took off 6 bases at V and 1 base at J, with 13 bases between the two ends. CDR3 length: 14 amino acids. This chain's CDR3 is CASSRRGESYEQYF. The CDR3 nucleotides read TGTGCCAGCAGCCGCAGGGGGGAGTCCTACGAGCAGTACTTC.

In this sample, this clone turned up a few times. The gene calls are TRBV11-2 and TRBJ1-6, with a weak D call TRBD1 (5 bases). Trimming removed 5 bases from V and 9 bases from J, with 20 bases in between. Germline assignment: CDR1 SGHAT and CDR2 FQNNGV. The CDR3 totals 16 residues. The chain's CDR3 is CASSPFLGGETSPLHF. CDR3 DNA sequence: TGTGCCAGCAGCCCATTCCTAGGAGGGGAGACTTCACCCCTCCACTTT.

V gene TRBV4-3 combines with J gene TRBJ1-4; D remains ambiguous. The CDR3 length is 12 residues. From germline, CDR1 is LGHNA and CDR2 YSLEER. V lost 3 bases and J 8 bases, leaving 7 bases between the germline ends. The CDR3 loop reads CASSQGSEKLFF. As DNA, the CDR3 is TGCGCCAGCAGCCAGGGTAGCGAAAAACTGTTTTTT.